This TCR beta chain was captured in a study of cytotoxic CD8 clonotypes in ibrutinib-treated CLL. Across the study: Within the patient group, ten to twelve were relapsed/refractory and approximately 15 treatment-naive, and roughly 18 were IGHV unmutated. Patients attained roughly 25 partial and 2 complete responses; at median around 67 months, roughly 15 remained remitted while around twelve progressed.

The CDR3 covers 14 residues. Germline V gives CDR1 PRHDT, CDR2 FYEKMQ (reference sequence). Between the trimmed V and J ends, which lost 1 base and 10 bases, there was a span of 14 bases. This clone was seen once. Here immunoSEQ multiplex PCR was the method, and the copy in TCRdb shows in-frame clones only, minus some. The table lists about 72,000 clones, around 81% of them singletons. The J gene is TRBJ2-1, the V gene TRBV13; no firm D call. The source of this sequence is a human donor with chronic lymphocytic leukemia. Sequenced material: PBMCs, taken at disease progression, from a patient treated with ibrutinib. CDR3 sequence reads: CASSLDPGPREQFF. In nucleotides, the CDR3 is TGTGCCAGCAGCTTAGATCCGGGTCCGAGGGAGCAGTTCTTC.